These 5 T cell receptor beta chains originate from one sample sequenced in a study of post-analysis software for immune sequencing data. Every TCR beta cDNA library bore unique molecular identifiers. One entry per CDR3 protein, called by TCRdb with MiXCR from the PCR reads. The table lists roughly 540,000 distinct CDR3 sequences, around a third of them singletons. The study's findings and limits: In patients, about five TRBV segments were more frequent than in controls, with TRBV5-6, TRBV5-1 and TRBV20-1 among them.

Their antigens are not known. The sequenced material came from blood. The receptors stem from a girl younger than 18 with multiple sclerosis.

J is TRBJ2-5 and V is TRBV20-1; D may be TRBD1 (5 bases). The DNA end favors TRBJ2-4, so the J call may be wrong. This CDR3 region has 15 residues. From germline, CDR1 is DFQATT and CDR2 SNEGSKA (reference sequence). Here the CDR3 reads CSARERQSRLAIQYF. The CDR3 DNA follows: TGCAGTGCTAGAGAACGACAGTCCCGATTGGCCATTCAGTACTTC.

The chain joins TRBV18 to TRBJ2-7, with unresolved D. This CDR3 spans 14 amino acids. V was cut by 4 bases and J by 4 bases, with 14 bases left in between. Germline CDR1 and CDR2: KGHSH and LQKENI. The CDR3 sequence is CASSQGRVRYEQYF. The DNA of the CDR3 is TGTGCCAGCTCACAGGGTCGAGTCCGATACGAGCAGTACTTC.

This clonotype was seen only a few times. This chain links TRBV4-1 with TRBJ2-1; D unresolved. Trimming stripped 1 base from V and 4 bases from J, with 14 bases between. Germline CDR1 MGHRA, CDR2 YSYEKL. The CDR3 extends over 16 amino acids. The CDR3 here is CASSQVNLVSYNEQFF. The CDR3 region has the DNA TGCGCCAGCAGCCAAGTGAATCTTGTCAGTTACAATGAGCAGTTCTTC.

This clonotype turned up a few times. The rearrangement links TRBV25-1 to TRBJ2-3; tentatively, D is TRBD1 (6 bases). CDR3 length: 15 amino acids. CDR1 and CDR2 from the germline V gene are MGHDK and SYGVNS. V lost 1 base and J 2 bases, leaving 10 bases between the germline ends. CDR3 bases: TGTGCCAGCAGTGAATCCGGACAGCCCACAGATACGCAGTATTTT. Translation gives CASSESGQPTDTQYF.

The chain recombines TRBV7-8 with TRBJ2-6; either TRBD1 or TRBD2 may supply D (5 bases each). V gave up 6 bases and J gave up 0 bases, with 18 bases separating them. CDR1 SGHVS and CDR2 FQNEAQ come from the germline V gene. This CDR3 spans 18 amino acids. Here the CDR3 reads CASRETQGEYSGANVLTF. The CDR3 nucleotides are TGTGCCAGCAGAGAGACTCAGGGAGAGTACTCTGGGGCCAACGTCCTGACTTTC.